The present T cell receptor (beta chain) was sequenced within a study of T-cell memory formation after mild COVID-19. Worth noting for this clonotype: The antigen remains unidentified.

V was clipped by 4 bases and J by 4 bases; unmatched bases: 10. CDR1 is SGHKS and CDR2 is YYEKEE in the germline V gene (reference sequence). This CDR3 contains 15 residues. The study, taken as a whole, reports: Those CD4+ clones that contracted were mainly in CM and EM (CD8+ ones in EMRA). In pre-infection memory, a portion of responding clones appeared, which suggested that cross-reactive memory joined.

TCR alpha and TCR beta cDNA libraries carrying sample barcodes and UMIs were produced by 5'RACE using constant-segment primers. MiXCR, run by TCRdb on the 5' RACE reads, gives a single entry per CDR3 protein. The sample contains 300,000 to 400,000 distinct CDR3 sequences, 25% to 30% of which appear only once. Material: PBMCs or a T cell subset sorted from them (not recorded which). This sequence originates from an adult woman who had mild COVID-19 (a few samples of this study predate the infection). Cell type and time point are not known. V usage is TRBV5-5 and J usage is TRBJ2-7; TRBD1 aligns across 8 bases. CDR3 DNA sequence: TGTGCCAGCAGCCCAACCGGGACAGGACCTTACGAGCAGTACTTC. Its protein product is CASSPTGTGPYEQYF. Full variable domain (remainder filled in from reference TRBV5-5 and TRBJ2-7): DAGVTQSPTHLIKTRGQQVTLRCSPISGHKSVSWYQQVLGQGPQFIFQYYEKEERGRGNFPDRFSARQFPNYSSELNVNALLLGDSALYLCASSPTGTGPYEQYFGPGTRLTVT.